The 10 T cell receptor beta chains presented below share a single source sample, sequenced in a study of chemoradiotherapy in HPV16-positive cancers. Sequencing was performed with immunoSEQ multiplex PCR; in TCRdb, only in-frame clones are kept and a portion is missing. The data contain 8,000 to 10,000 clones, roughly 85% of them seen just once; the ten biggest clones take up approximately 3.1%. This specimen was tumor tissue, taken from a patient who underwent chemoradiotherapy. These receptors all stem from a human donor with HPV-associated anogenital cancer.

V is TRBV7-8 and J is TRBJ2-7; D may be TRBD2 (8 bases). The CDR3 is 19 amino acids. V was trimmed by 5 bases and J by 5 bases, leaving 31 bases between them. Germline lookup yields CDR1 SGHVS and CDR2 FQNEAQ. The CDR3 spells CASSDIIRGRAGGFHEQYF. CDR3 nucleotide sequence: TGTGCCAGCAGCGACATCATAAGGGGGCGGGCGGGAGGTTTCCACGAGCAGTACTTC.

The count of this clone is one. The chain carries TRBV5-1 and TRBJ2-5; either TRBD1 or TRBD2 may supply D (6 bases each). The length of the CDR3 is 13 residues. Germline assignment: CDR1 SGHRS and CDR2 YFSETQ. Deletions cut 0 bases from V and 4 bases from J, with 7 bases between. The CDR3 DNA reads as TGCGCCAGCAGCTTGGGGGGGGCAGAGACCCAGTACTTC. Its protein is CASSLGGAETQYF.

The DNA of the CDR3 is TGTGCCAGTAGTATGCAGGGTTGGAGGGATGGCTACACCTTC. This codes for CASSMQGWRDGYTF. V usage is TRBV19 and J usage is TRBJ1-2; TRBD1 is a possible D gene (5 bases). Germline V gene lookup returns CDR1 LNHDA and CDR2 SQIVND (reference sequence). The V and J ends lost 3 bases and 6 bases respectively, with 14 bases between them. CDR3 size: 14 residues.

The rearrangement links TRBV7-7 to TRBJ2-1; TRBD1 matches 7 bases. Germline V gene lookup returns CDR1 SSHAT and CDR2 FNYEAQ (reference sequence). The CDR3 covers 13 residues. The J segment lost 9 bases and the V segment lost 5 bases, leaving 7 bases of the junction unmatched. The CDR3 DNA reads TGTGCCAGCAGCATAGACAGGGATGCTGAGCAGTTCTTC. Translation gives CASSIDRDAEQFF.

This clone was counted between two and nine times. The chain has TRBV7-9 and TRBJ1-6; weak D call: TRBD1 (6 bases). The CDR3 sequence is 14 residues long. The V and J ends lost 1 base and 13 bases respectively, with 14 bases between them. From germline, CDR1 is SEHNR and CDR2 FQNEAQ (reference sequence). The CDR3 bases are TGTGCCAGCAGCTTAGGGGGGGCCGTATCGCCCCTCCACTTT. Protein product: CASSLGGAVSPLHF.

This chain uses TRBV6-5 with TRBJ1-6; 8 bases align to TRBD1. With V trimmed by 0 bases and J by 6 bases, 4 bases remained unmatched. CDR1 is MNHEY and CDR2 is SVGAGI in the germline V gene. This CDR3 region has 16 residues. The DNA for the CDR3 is TGTGCCAGCAGTTACTCCCGGACAGGGAGTAATTCACCCCTCCACTTT. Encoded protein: CASSYSRTGSNSPLHF.

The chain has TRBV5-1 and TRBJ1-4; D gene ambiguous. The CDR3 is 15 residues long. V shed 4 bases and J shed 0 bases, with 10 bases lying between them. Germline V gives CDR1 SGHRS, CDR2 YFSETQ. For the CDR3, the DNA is TGCGCCAGCAGCCAGACCCCTGCAACTAATGAAAAACTGTTTTTT. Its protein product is CASSQTPATNEKLFF. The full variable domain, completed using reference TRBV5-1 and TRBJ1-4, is KAGVTQTPRYLIKTRGQQVTLSCSPISGHRSVSWYQQTPGQGLQFLFEYFSETQRNKGNFPGRFSGRQFSNSRSEMNVSTLELGDSALYLCASSQTPATNEKLFFGSGTQLSVL.

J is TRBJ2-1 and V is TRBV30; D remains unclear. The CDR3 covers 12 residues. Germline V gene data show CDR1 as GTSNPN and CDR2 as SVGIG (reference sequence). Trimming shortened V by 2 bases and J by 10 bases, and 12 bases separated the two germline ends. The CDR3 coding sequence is TGTGCCTGGAGTCCCCCCCCCGGGGAGCAGTTCTTC. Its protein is CAWSPPPGEQFF.

The CDR3 nucleotides are TGTGCCAGCAGCTTATCAGGGGTTGGCGGGGAGCTGTTTTTT. It encodes CASSLSGVGGELFF. V is TRBV6-1 and J is TRBJ2-2, with D possibly TRBD1 on 6 matching bases. The germline V gene has CDR1 MNHNS and CDR2 SASEGT. V was trimmed by 6 bases and J by 7 bases, leaving 15 bases between them. The length of the CDR3 is 14 residues.

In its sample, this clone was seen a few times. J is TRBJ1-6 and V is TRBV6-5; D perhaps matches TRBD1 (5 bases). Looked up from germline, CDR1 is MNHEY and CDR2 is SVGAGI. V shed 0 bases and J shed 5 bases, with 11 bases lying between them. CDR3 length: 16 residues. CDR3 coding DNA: TGTGCCAGCAGTTACTCGGTGGTAGGGGATAATTCACCCCTCCACTTT. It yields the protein CASSYSVVGDNSPLHF.